The clone carrying this T cell receptor beta chain was seen a handful of times. Antigen unknown. This specimen comes from a study of CD8 T cells in ankylosing spondylitis. Regarding the study as a whole: Clones linked to the disease showed a CD8+ phenotype. They occurred at relatively low frequencies in peripheral blood. It was reported that disease-linked clones were significantly enriched in matched ankylosing spondylitis synovial fluid. The study identified a TCR beta motif of under ten highly homologous variants that appeared characteristic of ankylosing spondylitis blood.

Molecular-barcoded quantitative 5'-RACE produced these TCR beta libraries. From the 5' RACE reads, TCRdb called clonotypes with MiXCR, one entry per CDR3 protein. The sample has fewer than 500,000 distinct CDR3 sequences, about 22% seen once; the top ten hold approximately 15%. The sample comprised blood, either unsorted or a sorted T cell fraction (not recorded which). The source is a male donor with ankylosing spondylitis.

DNA of the CDR3: TGTGCCAGCAGCCCCCCCGGACTAGCTCATATAGCGCGATACAATGAGCAGTTCTTC. It codes for CASSPPGLAHIARYNEQFF. J is TRBJ2-1 and V is TRBV11-1; 8 nucleotides match TRBD2. The V and J ends lost 5 bases and 4 bases, in that order; junction bases with no gene match: 19. Germline assignment: CDR1 SGHAT and CDR2 FQDESV (reference sequence). CDR3 size: 19 residues.